This T cell receptor (beta chain) appears in the sequencing data of a study of CD8 T cells in Susac syndrome. Patients with Susac syndrome met diagnostic criteria that were recently defined for definite or probable disease. The CDR3 sequence is 15 residues long. Looked up from germline, CDR1 is SEHNR and CDR2 is FQNEAQ (reference sequence). With V trimmed by 5 bases and J by 6 bases, 9 bases remained unmatched. RNA amounts of about 0.45 to 1 ug underwent reverse transcription with random hexamers. TCRdb recomputed calls from the immunoSEQ multiplex PCR reads with MiXCR, one row per CDR3 protein. Of around 130,000 distinct CDR3 sequences detected, over 95% appear once; the ten largest clones hold 0.11% to 0.15%.

This clonotype was sampled from a human donor with Susac syndrome. What was sequenced was CD4+ T cells from PBMCs. This rearrangement joins TRBV7-9 to TRBJ2-2; TRBD1 aligns across 7 bases. The CDR3 is CASSLNPTGSGELFF. The CDR3, as DNA: TGTGCCAGCAGCCTTAACCCGACAGGGTCCGGGGAGCTGTTTTTT.